Listed below are T cell receptor beta chains from one sample, sequenced in a study of blood T cell repertoires in COVID-19. Produced via immunoSEQ multiplex PCR; TCRdb's table is partial and in-frame only. The sample lists 240,000 or so clones; less than 90% were seen once. The sample was peripheral blood. All receptors come from a man aged 60 to 69 with acute or convalescent COVID-19. Each CDR3 is given with its conserved first and last residue. Fields, in order: clone size, D gene, V gene, J gene, CDR3 DNA, CDR3 protein. A D gene is named only where the DNA matches it firmly. Not all rows give a size; the values are once, few, many and, for expanded clones, a class.

>.|TRBD2|TRBV27|TRBJ2-3
TGTGCCAGCAGTACCCAACGGAGCGGGAGGCTCACAGATACGCAGTATTTT
CASSTQRSGRLTDTQYF
>.|.|TRBV5-5|TRBJ1-1
TGTGCCAGCAGCTTGACGGGGAACACTGAAGCTTTCTTT
CASSLTGNTEAFF
>few|.|TRBV7-6|TRBJ2-2
TGTGCCAGCAGCCAGAACCCAAGCGGGAACACCGGGGAGCTGTTTTTT
CASSQNPSGNTGELFF
>.|.|TRBV11-3|TRBJ2-1
TGTGCCAGCAGCTTAGAACGGACTGCCGGCAATGAGCAGTTCTTC
CASSLERTAGNEQFF
>.|.|TRBV25-1|TRBJ1-2
TGTGCCAGCAGTGAAAATGCTCGGGGTTCGAGTGGCTACACCTTC
CASSENARGSSGYTF
>once|.|TRBV4-2|TRBJ1-6
TGTGCCAGCAGCCAAGGGACAGTTTATCCCCTCCACTTT
CASSQGTVYPLHF
>.|TRBD1|TRBV3-1/TRBV3-2|TRBJ1-1
TGTGCCAGCAGCCAAGAGGGACAGGGGATGAACACTGAAGCTTTCTTT
CASSQEGQGMNTEAFF
>.|.|TRBV28|TRBJ1-5
TGTGCCAGCAGTCTCCCGACAGGAACCAATCAGCCCCAGCATTTT
CASSLPTGTNQPQHF
>once|TRBD1|TRBV6-4|TRBJ1-5
TGTGCCAGCAGTGACCCCCTCGACAACGGGACAGGCTTGCGAAGCAATCAGCCCCAGCATTTT
CASSDPLDNGTGLRSNQPQHF
>few|.|TRBV27|TRBJ1-2
TGTGCCAGCAGTTTATATCCTACGGCAGGGTATGGCTACACCTTC
CASSLYPTAGYGYTF
>.|.|TRBV9|TRBJ1-6
TGTGCCAGCAGCGTAGGGATCGCTTCAGGTTCACCCCTCCACTTT
CASSVGIASGSPLHF
>.|.|TRBV5-5|TRBJ2-1
TGTGCCAGCAGCTCCCCAGGGCCCTCCTACAATGAGCAGTTCTTC
CASSSPGPSYNEQFF
>.|TRBD2|TRBV6-1|TRBJ2-7
TGTGCCAGCAGTGACGGGACTAGCAGCTACGAGCAGTACTTC
CASSDGTSSYEQYF
>.|.|TRBV11-2|TRBJ2-5
TGTGCCAGCAGCTATAAAAGCCGCAGCCCTATGAGGGAGACCCAGTACTTC
CASSYKSRSPMRETQYF
>few|.|TRBV3-1/TRBV3-2|TRBJ2-3
TGTGCCAGCAGCCAAGATCTTCGAGCGGGAGATACGCAGTATTTT
CASSQDLRAGDTQYF
>once|TRBD1|TRBV6-5|TRBJ1-2
TGTGCCAGCACTATAGGACAGGGGGCTGGCTATGGCTACACCTTC
CASTIGQGAGYGYTF
>.|.|TRBV4-2|TRBJ2-7
TGTGCCAGCCGGTCGGGCTACGAGCAGTACTTC
CASRSGYEQYF
>.|TRBD2|TRBV6-2/TRBV6-3|TRBJ2-3
TGTGCCAGCAGTACTTTAGCGGGAGTGGATACGCAGTATTTT
CASSTLAGVDTQYF
>once|TRBD2|TRBV12-5|TRBJ2-5
TGTGCTAGTGGTTTGGTACTAGCGGGACTACAAGAGACCCAGTACTTC
CASGLVLAGLQETQYF
>.|TRBD2|TRBV10-3|TRBJ2-5
TGTGCCACCAAAGGGCCTAGCGGTCAAGAGACCCAGTACTTC
CATKGPSGQETQYF
>.|.|TRBV14|TRBJ1-2
TGTGCCAGCAGCCAAATCTCAGGTGGCTACACCTTC
CASSQISGGYTF
>.|.|TRBV5-1|TRBJ1-1
TGCGCCAGCAGCCCGGCGGGTTTGAACACTGAAGCTTTCTTT
CASSPAGLNTEAFF